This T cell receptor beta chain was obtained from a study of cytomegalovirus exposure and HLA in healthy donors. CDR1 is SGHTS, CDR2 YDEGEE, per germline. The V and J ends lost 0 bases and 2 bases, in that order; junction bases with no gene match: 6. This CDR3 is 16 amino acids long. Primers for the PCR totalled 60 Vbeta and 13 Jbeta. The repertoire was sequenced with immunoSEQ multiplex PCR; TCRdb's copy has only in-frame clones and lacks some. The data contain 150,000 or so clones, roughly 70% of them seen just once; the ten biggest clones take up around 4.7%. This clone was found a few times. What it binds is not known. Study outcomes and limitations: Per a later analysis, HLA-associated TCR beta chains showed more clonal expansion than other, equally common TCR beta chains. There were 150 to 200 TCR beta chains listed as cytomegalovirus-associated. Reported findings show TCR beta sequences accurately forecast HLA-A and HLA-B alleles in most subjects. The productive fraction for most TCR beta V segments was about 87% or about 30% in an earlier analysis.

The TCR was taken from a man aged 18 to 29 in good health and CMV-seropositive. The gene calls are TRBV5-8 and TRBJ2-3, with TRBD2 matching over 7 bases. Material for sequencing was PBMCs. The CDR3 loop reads CASSLGSGVNTDTQYF. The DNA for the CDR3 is TGTGCCAGCAGCTTGGGCAGCGGGGTAAACACAGATACGCAGTATTTT.